This T cell receptor (beta chain) derives from a study of T cell responses to AZD1222 COVID-19 vaccine. Measured with immunoSEQ multiplex PCR; TCRdb has only the in-frame clones, and not every one. The table has about 150,000 clones, 90% seen once. Study-level results: Among spike-specific TCRs, nearly half reportedly target unmutated variant regions. Spike-specific TCR repertoires showed rising breadth and depth after two AZD1222 doses. Donor demographics were predominantly white British with a female majority; clonal diversity may be underestimated. There were repertoire samples only from the period after the peak T cell response.

CDR1 and CDR2 (germline): LGHNA, YSLEER. There are 16 residues in the CDR3. Trimming took off 0 bases at V and 0 bases at J, with 6 bases between the two ends. Notes on this clone: No antigen is known for it.

The rearrangement links TRBV4-3 to TRBJ2-6; D is unresolved. Sequenced material: peripheral blood, taken on day 0 of AZD1222 vaccination. This receptor was taken from an adult in good health. The CDR3 DNA follows: TGCGCCAGCAGCCAAGAGCTCGGCTCTGGGGCCAACGTCCTGACTTTC. Protein sequence: CASSQELGSGANVLTF.